This T cell receptor beta chain was profiled in a study of blood T cell repertoires in COVID-19. This clone was detected once. The V and J ends lost 4 bases and 1 base respectively, with 7 bases between them. In germline, CDR1 is LGHNA, CDR2 YSLEER. CDR3 length: 13 residues. Profiled with immunoSEQ multiplex PCR; TCRdb holds only in-frame clones, not every one. The table has about 270,000 clones, 80% to 95% seen once. This rearrangement joins TRBV4-3 to TRBJ1-1, with D unclear. This sequence originates from a man aged 35 to 55 who had been exposed to COVID-19. The sequenced material came from PBMCs or T cells enriched from blood (not recorded which). The CDR3 DNA follows: TGCGCCAGCAGCCGGCTTGGGAACACTGAAGCTTTCTTT. Amino acids: CASSRLGNTEAFF.